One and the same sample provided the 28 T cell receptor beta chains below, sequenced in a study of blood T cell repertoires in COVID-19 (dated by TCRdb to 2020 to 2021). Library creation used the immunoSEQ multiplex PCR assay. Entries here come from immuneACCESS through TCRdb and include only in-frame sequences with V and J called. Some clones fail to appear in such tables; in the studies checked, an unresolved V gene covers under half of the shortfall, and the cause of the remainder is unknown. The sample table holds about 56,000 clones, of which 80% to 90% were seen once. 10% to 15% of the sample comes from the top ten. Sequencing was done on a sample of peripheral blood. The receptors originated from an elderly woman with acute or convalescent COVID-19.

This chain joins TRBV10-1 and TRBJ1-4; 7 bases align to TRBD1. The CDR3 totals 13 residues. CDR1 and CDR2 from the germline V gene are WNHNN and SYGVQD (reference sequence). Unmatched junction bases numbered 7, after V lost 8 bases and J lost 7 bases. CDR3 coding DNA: TGCGCCAGCTCGACAGGGATTGGTGAAAAACTGTTTTTT. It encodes CASSTGIGEKLFF.

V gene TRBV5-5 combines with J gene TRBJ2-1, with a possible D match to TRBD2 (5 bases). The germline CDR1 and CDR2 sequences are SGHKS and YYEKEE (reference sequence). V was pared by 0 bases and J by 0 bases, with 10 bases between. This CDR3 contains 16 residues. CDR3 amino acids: CASSLGLLSSYNEQFF. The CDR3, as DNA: TGTGCCAGCAGCTTGGGACTACTGAGCTCCTACAATGAGCAGTTCTTC.

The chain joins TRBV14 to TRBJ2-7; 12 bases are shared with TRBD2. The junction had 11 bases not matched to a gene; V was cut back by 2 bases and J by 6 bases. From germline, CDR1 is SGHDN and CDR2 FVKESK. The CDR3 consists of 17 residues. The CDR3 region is CASSQLASGGAFVEQYF. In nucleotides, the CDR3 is TGTGCCAGCAGCCAACTCGCTAGCGGGGGGGCTTTTGTCGAGCAGTACTTC.

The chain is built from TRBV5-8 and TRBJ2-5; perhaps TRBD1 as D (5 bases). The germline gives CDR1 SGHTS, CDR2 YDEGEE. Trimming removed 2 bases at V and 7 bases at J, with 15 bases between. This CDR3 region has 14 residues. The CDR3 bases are TGTGCCAGCAGCTTAGGGTGGGGCCAGAGGACCCAGTACTTC. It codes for CASSLGWGQRTQYF.

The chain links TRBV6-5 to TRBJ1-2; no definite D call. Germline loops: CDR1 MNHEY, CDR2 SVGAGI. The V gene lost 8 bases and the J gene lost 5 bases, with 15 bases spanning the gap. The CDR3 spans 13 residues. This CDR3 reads CASHVTGGYGYTF. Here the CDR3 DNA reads TGTGCCAGCCACGTAACGGGAGGGTATGGCTACACCTTC.

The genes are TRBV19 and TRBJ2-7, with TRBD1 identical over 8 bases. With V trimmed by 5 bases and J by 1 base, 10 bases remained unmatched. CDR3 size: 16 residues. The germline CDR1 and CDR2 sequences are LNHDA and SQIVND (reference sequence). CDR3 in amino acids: CASSSASRDRSYEQYF. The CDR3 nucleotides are TGTGCCAGTAGTTCCGCCTCCCGGGACAGGTCCTACGAGCAGTACTTC.

The CDR3, as DNA: TGCGCCAGCAGCCAGACAGGGTCTAACTATGGCTACACCTTC. Encoded protein: CASSQTGSNYGYTF. The J gene is TRBJ1-2, the V gene TRBV5-1; 7 bases are a match to TRBD1. CDR1 is SGHRS and CDR2 is YFSETQ in the germline V gene. The CDR3 runs to 14 residues. Germline trimming cut 4 bases from V and 0 bases from J; bases unmatched to any gene: 3.

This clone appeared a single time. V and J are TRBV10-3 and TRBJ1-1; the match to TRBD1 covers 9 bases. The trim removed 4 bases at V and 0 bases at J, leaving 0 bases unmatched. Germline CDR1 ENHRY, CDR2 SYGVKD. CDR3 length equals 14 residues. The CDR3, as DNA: TGTGCCATCAGTGGGACAGGGGTGAACACTGAAGCTTTCTTT. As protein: CAISGTGVNTEAFF.

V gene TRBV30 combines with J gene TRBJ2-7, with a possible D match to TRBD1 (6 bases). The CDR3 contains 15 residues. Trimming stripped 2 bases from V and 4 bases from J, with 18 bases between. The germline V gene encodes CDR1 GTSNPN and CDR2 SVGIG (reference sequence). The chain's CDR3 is CAWSPAGTLRYEQYF. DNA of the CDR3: TGTGCCTGGAGTCCTGCCGGGACATTAAGGTACGAGCAGTACTTC. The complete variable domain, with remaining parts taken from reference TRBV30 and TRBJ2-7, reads SQTIHQWPATLVQPVGSPLSLECTVEGTSNPNLYWYRQAAGRGLQLLFYSVGIGQISSEVPQNLSASRPQDRQFILSSKKLLLSDSGFYLCAWSPAGTLRYEQYFGPGTRLTVT.

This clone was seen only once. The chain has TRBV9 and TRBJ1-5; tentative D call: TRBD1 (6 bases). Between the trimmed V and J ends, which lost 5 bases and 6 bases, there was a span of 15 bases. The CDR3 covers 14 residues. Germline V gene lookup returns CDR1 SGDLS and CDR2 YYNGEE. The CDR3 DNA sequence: TGTGCCAGCAGTGCAGGGGTATCAGGTCAGCCCCAGCATTTT. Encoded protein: CASSAGVSGQPQHF.

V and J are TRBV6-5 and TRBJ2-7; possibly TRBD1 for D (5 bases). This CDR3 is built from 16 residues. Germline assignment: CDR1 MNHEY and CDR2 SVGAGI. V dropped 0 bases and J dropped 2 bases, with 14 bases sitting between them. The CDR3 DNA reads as TGTGCCAGCAGTTACTCCTCCGGCAGGGTGACCTACGAGCAGTACTTC. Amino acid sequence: CASSYSSGRVTYEQYF.

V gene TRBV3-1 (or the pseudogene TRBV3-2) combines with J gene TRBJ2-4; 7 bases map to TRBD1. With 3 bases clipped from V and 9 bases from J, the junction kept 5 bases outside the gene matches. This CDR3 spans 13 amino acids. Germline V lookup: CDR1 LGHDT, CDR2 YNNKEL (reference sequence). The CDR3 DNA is TGTGCCAGCAGCCAGGGGGACAGAGGCATTCAGTACTTC. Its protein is CASSQGDRGIQYF.

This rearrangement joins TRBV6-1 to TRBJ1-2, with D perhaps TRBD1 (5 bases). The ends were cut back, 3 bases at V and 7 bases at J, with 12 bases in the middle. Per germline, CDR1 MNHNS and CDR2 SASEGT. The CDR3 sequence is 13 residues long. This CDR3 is CASSDRGETGYTF. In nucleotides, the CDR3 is TGTGCCAGCAGTGACCGGGGGGAGACTGGCTACACCTTC.

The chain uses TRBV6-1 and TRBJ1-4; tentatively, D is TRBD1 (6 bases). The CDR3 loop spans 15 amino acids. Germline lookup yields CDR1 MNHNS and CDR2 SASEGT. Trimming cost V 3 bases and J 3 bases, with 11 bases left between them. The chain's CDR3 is CASSDGTTANEKLFF. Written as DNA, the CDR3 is TGTGCCAGCAGTGATGGGACAACGGCTAATGAAAAACTGTTTTTT.

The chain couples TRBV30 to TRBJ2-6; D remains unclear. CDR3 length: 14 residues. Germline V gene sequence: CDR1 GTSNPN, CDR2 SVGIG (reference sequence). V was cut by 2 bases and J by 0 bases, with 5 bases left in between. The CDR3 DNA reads TGTGCCTGGAGTACCAGCTCTGGGGCCAACGTCCTGACTTTC. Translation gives CAWSTSSGANVLTF. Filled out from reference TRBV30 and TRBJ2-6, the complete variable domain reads SQTIHQWPATLVQPVGSPLSLECTVEGTSNPNLYWYRQAAGRGLQLLFYSVGIGQISSEVPQNLSASRPQDRQFILSSKKLLLSDSGFYLCAWSTSSGANVLTFGAGSRLTVL.

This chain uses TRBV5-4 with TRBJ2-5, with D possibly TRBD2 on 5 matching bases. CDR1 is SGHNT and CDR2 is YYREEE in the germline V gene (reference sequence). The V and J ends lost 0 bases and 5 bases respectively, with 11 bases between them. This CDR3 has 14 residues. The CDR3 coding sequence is TGTGCCAGCAGCTTGGCTCGGAGGTCGGAGACCCAGTACTTC. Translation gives CASSLARRSETQYF.

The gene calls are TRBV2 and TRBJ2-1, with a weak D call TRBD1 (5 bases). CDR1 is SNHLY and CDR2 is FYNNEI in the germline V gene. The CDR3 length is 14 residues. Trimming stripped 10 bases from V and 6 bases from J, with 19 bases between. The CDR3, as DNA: TGTGCCACCACGGGTGCCAGGGCAGGCAATGAGCAGTTCTTC. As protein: CATTGARAGNEQFF.

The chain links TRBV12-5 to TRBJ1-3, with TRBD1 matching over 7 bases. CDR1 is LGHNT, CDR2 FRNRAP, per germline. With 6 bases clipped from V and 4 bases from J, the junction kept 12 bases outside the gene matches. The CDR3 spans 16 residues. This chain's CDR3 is CASGSRATGAGNTIYF. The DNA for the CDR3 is TGTGCTAGTGGATCTCGTGCCACAGGGGCGGGAAACACCATATATTTT.

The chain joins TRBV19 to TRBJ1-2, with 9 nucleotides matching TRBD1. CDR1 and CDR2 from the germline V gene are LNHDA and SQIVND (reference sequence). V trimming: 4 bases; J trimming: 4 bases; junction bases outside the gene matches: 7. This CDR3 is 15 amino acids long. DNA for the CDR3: TGTGCCAGTAGTACGGGACAGGGCCTCATCTATGGCTACACCTTC. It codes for CASSTGQGLIYGYTF.

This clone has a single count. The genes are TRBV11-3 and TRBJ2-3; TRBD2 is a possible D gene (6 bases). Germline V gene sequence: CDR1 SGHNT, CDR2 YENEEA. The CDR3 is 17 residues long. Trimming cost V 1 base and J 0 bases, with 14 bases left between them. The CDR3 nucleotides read TGTGCCAGCAGCTTAGTAGTGGAGGCGGGGAGCACAGATACGCAGTATTTT. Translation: CASSLVVEAGSTDTQYF.

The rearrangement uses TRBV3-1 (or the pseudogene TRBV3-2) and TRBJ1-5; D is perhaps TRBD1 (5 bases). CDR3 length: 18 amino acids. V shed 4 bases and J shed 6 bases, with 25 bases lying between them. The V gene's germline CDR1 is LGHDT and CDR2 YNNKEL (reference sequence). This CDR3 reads CASSPQSGGTGWGQPQHF. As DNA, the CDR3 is TGTGCCAGCAGCCCCCAATCCGGCGGAACAGGTTGGGGTCAGCCCCAGCATTTT.

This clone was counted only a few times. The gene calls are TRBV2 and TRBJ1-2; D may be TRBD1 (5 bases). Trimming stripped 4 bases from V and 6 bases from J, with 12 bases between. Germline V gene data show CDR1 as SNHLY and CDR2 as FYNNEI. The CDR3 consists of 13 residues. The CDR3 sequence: CASSVLTGDGYTF. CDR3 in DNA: TGTGCCAGCAGTGTACTCACAGGAGATGGCTACACCTTC.

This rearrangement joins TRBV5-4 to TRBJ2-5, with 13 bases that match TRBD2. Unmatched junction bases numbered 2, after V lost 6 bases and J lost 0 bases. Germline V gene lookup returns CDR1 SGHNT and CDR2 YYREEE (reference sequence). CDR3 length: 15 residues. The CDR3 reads CASTTSGGNQETQYF. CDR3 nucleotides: TGTGCCAGCACGACTAGCGGGGGGAACCAAGAGACCCAGTACTTC.

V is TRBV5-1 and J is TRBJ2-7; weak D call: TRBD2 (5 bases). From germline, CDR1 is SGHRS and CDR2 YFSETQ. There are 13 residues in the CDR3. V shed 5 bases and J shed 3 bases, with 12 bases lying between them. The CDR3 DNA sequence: TGCGCCAGCAGACCCCCCGCGGGCTACGAGCAGTACTTC. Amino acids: CASRPPAGYEQYF.

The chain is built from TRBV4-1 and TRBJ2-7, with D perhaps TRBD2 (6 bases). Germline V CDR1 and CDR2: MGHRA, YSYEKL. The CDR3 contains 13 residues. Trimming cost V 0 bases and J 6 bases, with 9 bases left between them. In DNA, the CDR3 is TGCGCCAGCAGCCAAGATGGGAGGCGCGAGCAGTACTTC. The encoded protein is CASSQDGRREQYF.

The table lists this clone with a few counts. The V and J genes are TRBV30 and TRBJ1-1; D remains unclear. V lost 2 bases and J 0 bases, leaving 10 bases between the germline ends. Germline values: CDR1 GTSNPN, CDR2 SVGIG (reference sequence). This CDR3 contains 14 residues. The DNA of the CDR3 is TGTGCCTGGAGTACCCAGTCAGTGAACACTGAAGCTTTCTTT. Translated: CAWSTQSVNTEAFF.

Written as DNA, the CDR3 is TGTGCCAGCAGACGTCGGAGGAGCAGCTTGGAGGGAAATGAGCAGTTCTTC. Translation: CASRRRRSSLEGNEQFF. This chain joins TRBV5-4 and TRBJ2-1, with a possible D match to TRBD2 (6 bases). Germline-derived CDR1 and CDR2 are SGHNT and YYREEE (reference sequence). Trimming took off 5 bases at V and 7 bases at J, with 25 bases between the two ends. This CDR3 has 17 amino acids.

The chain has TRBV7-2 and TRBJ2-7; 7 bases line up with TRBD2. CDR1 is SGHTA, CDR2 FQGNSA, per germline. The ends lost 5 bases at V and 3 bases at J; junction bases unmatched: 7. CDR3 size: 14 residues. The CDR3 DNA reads TGTGCCAGCAGCGCCGCAGGGAGGGGCTACGAGCAGTACTTC. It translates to CASSAAGRGYEQYF.